These 8 T cell receptor beta chains were all obtained from the same sample, sequenced in a study of T-cell reconstitution after alpha-beta-depleted transplantation in children. During its preparation, the TCRbeta library received unique molecular identifiers. MiXCR, applied by TCRdb to the PCR reads, yields one record per CDR3 protein. This table holds more than 300,000 distinct CDR3 sequences, 15% to 20% found once. This specimen consisted of PBMCs, mostly from graft donor cells, obtained 360 days after TCRalphabeta/CD19-depleted stem cell transplant. These receptors were taken from a male patient aged 2-15 years who had a stem cell transplant for acute lymphoblastic leukemia, so the T cells may come from the graft donor.

This clonotype turned up a few times. V and J are TRBV28 and TRBJ2-3; 8 nucleotides agree with TRBD1. The CDR3 covers 17 residues. Trimming took 1 base from V and 2 from J; bases not matched to a gene: 8. CDR1 MDHEN and CDR2 SYDVKM come from the germline V gene. CDR3 sequence (DNA): TGTGCCAGCAGTTTATCAGGGGGCTCTGAGGTCACAGATACGCAGTATTTT. Its protein product is CASSLSGGSEVTDTQYF.

This clonotype was seen only a few times. J is TRBJ2-5 and V is TRBV12-3 or TRBV12-4; D call uncertain. Trimming took 5 bases from V and 5 from J, leaving 6 bases between them. The CDR3 length is 11 residues. CDR3 nucleotide sequence: TGTGCCAGCAGTGCCCTCGAGACCCAGTACTTC. Amino acid sequence: CASSALETQYF.

The rearrangement links TRBV7-6 to TRBJ2-7; 9 bases align to TRBD2. CDR1 is SGHVS, CDR2 FNYEAQ, per germline. This CDR3 comprises 17 residues. The V gene end was trimmed by 0 bases and the J gene end by 5 bases; junction bases not matched to a gene: 11. The CDR3 region has the DNA TGTGCCAGCAGCTTAGCGCTGTTGCGGGAGGGCCCCCACGAGCAGTACTTC. Its protein product is CASSLALLREGPHEQYF.

The J gene is TRBJ2-1, the V gene TRBV12-3 or TRBV12-4, with a possible D match to TRBD1 (7 bases). CDR3 length: 18 residues. The germline V and J ends were trimmed by 4 bases and 8 bases, with 27 bases remaining between them. The CDR3 DNA follows: TGTGCCAGCAGTTCCCTCGACAGGGTATTGTTATGGGGGGATGAGCAGTTCTTC. Amino acids: CASSSLDRVLLWGDEQFF.

This clonotype was detected ten times or more. The V call is TRBV4-3, the J call TRBJ2-1; D is uncertain. The CDR3 consists of 15 residues. Germline V gene lookup returns CDR1 LGHNA and CDR2 YSLEER. V lost 2 bases and J 5 bases, leaving 13 bases between the germline ends. This CDR3 reads CASSQYLVWDNEQFF. The CDR3 DNA sequence: TGCGCCAGCAGCCAATACCTAGTATGGGACAATGAGCAGTTCTTC.

V usage is TRBV20-1 and J usage is TRBJ2-7; D tentatively fits TRBD1 or TRBD2 (5 bases each). CDR3 length: 14 amino acids. V was cut by 2 bases and J by 8 bases, with 19 bases left in between. The germline gives CDR1 DFQATT, CDR2 SNEGSKA (reference sequence). CDR3 loop: CSARRVGDGYKQYF. CDR3 nucleotides: TGCAGTGCTAGACGGGTGGGGGACGGTTACAAGCAGTACTTC.

This chain joins TRBV4-3 and TRBJ2-1; 13 bases line up with TRBD2. V was pared by 0 bases and J by 4 bases, with 6 bases of the junction left unmatched. Per the germline V gene, CDR1 is LGHNA and CDR2 is YSLEER. CDR3 length: 18 residues. This chain's CDR3 is CASSQDIPTSGRYNEQFF. CDR3 bases: TGCGCCAGCAGCCAAGATATACCGACTAGCGGGAGGTACAATGAGCAGTTCTTC.

The chain combines TRBV20-1 with TRBJ2-3; 7 bases are shared with TRBD2. The CDR3 runs to 14 residues. The ends lost 4 bases at V and 4 bases at J; junction bases unmatched: 8. In germline, CDR1 is DFQATT, CDR2 SNEGSKA (reference sequence). The CDR3 sequence: CSAKSGGSADTQYF. The CDR3 DNA reads TGCAGTGCTAAATCGGGAGGAAGTGCAGATACGCAGTATTTT.